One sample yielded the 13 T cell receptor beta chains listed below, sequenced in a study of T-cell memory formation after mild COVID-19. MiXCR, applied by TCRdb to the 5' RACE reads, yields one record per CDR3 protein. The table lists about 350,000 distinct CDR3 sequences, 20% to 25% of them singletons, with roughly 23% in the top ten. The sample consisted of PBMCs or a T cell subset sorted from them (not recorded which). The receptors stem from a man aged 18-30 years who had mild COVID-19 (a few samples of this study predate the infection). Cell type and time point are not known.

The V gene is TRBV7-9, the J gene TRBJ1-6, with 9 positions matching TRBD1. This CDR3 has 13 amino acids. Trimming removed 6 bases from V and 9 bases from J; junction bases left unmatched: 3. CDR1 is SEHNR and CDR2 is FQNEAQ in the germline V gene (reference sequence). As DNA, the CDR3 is TGTGCCAGCAGGGGACAGGGAAGTTCACCCCTCCACTTT. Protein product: CASRGQGSSPLHF.

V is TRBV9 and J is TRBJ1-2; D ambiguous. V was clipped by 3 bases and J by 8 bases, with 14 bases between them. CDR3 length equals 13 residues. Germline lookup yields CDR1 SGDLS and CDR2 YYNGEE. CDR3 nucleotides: TGTGCCAGCAGCGCTGCTGGGGTAGGCGGCTACACCTTC. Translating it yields CASSAAGVGGYTF. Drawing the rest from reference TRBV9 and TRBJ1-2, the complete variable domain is DSGVTQTPKHLITATGQRVTLRCSPRSGDLSVYWYQQSLDQGLQFLIQYYNGEERAKGNILERFSAQQFPDLHSELNLSSLELGDSALYFCASSAAGVGGYTFGSGTRLTVV.

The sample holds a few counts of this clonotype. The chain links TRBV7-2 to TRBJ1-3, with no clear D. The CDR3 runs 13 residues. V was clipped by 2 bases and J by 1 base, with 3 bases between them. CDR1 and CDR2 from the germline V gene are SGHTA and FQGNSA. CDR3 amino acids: CASSLRSGNTIYF. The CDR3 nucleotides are TGTGCCAGCAGCTTAAGGTCTGGAAACACCATATATTTT. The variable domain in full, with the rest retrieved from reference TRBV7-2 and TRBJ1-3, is GAGVSQSPSNKVTEKGKDVELRCDPISGHTALYWYRQSLGQGLEFLIYFQGNSAPDKSGLPSDRFSAERTGGSVSTLTIQRTQQEDSAVYLCASSLRSGNTIYFGEGSWLTVV.

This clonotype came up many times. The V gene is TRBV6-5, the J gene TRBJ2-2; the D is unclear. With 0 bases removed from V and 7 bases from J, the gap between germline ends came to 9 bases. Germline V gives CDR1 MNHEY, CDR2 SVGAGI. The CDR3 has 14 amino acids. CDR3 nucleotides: TGTGCCAGCAGTTACTCTGGGGTGGTCGGGGAGCTGTTTTTT. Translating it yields CASSYSGVVGELFF.

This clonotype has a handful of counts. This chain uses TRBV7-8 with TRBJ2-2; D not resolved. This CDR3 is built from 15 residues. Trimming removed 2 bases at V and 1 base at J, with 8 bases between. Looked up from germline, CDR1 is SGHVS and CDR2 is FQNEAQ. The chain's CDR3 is CASSLNFLNTGELFF. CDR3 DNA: TGTGCCAGCAGCTTAAACTTCCTGAACACCGGGGAGCTGTTTTTT.

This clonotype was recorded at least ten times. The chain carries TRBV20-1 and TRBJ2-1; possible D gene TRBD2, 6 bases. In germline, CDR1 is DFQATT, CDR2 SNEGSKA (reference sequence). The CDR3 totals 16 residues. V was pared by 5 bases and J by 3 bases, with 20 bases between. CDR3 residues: CSAPMGRGGIYNEQFF. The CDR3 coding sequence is TGCAGTGCTCCCATGGGGCGGGGAGGCATCTACAATGAGCAGTTCTTC.

CDR3 in amino acids: CASSPGQGRYSPLHF. DNA of the CDR3: TGTGCCAGCAGTCCAGGCCAGGGTCGGTATTCACCCCTCCACTTT. The V call is TRBV7-6, the J call TRBJ1-6; possibly TRBD1 for D (5 bases). V gave up 6 bases and J gave up 8 bases, with 17 bases separating them. CDR1 is SGHVS, CDR2 FNYEAQ, per germline. This CDR3 is 15 amino acids long.

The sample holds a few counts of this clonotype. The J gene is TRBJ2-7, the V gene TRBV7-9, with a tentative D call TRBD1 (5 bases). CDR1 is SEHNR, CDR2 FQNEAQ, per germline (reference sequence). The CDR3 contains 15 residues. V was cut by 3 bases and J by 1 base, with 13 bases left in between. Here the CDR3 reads CASSFEQGPSYEQYV. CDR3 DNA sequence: TGTGCCAGCAGCTTCGAGCAGGGCCCTTCCTACGAGCAGTACGTC.

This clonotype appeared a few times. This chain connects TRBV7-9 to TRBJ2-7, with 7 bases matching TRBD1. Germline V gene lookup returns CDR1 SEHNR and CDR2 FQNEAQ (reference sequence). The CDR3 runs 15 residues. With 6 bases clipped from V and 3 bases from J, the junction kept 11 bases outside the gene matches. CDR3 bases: TGTGCCAGCAGTCCTGAGGACAGGTCGGGCTACGAGCAGTACGTC. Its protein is CASSPEDRSGYEQYV.

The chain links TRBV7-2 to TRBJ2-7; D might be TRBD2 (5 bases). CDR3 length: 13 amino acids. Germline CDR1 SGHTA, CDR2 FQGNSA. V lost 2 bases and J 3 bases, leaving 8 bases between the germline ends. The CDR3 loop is CASSLLRGYEQYV. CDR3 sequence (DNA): TGTGCCAGCAGCTTATTACGGGGCTACGAGCAGTACGTC.

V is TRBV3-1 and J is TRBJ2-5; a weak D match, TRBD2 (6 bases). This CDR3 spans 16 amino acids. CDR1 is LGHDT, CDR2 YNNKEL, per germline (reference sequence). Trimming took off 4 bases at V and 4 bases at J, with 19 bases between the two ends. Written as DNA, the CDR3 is TGTGCCAGCAGCCCCGTCGCGGGGTCCTCCCCAGAGACCCAGTACTTC. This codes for CASSPVAGSSPETQYF.

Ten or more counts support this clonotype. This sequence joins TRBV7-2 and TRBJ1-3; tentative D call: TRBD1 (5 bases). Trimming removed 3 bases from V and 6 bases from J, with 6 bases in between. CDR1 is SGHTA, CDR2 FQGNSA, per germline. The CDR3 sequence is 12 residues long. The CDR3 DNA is TGTGCCAGCAGCTTGGGGCCAAACACCATATATTTT. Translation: CASSLGPNTIYF.

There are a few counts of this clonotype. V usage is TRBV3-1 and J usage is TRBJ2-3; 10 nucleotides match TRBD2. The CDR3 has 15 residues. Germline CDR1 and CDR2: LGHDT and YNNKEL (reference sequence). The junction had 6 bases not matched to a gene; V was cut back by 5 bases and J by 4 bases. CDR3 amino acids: CASSSLAGAPDTQYF. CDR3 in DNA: TGTGCCAGCAGCTCCCTAGCGGGGGCCCCAGATACGCAGTATTTT.